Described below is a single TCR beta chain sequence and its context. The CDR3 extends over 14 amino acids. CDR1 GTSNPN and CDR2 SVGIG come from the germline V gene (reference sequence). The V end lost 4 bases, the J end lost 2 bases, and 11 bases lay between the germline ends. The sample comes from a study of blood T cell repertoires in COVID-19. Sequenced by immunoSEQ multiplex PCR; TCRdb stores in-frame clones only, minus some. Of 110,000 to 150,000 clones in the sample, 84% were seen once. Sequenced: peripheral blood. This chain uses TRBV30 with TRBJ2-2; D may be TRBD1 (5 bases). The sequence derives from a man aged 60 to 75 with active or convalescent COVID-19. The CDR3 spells CAWKTDLNTGELFF. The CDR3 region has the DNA TGTGCCTGGAAGACAGACCTAAACACCGGGGAGCTGTTTTTT.